The next 26 T cell receptor beta chains were all read from a single sample in a study of neurological immune-mediated disorders. In TCRdb, the 5' RACE reads were re-called with MiXCR into one record per CDR3 protein. The sample includes about 53,000 distinct CDR3 sequences, roughly 15% seen only once; the top ten take about 4.2%. The sample comprised PBMCs. Every receptor here comes from a man aged 55-75 years in good health.

This clonotype was observed a single time. The rearrangement links TRBV19 to TRBJ1-5; D gene ambiguous. CDR3 length: 13 amino acids. V gave up 3 bases and J gave up 9 bases, with 12 bases separating them. Germline CDR1 is LNHDA and CDR2 is SQIVND (reference sequence). Written as DNA, the CDR3 is TGTGCCAGTAGTATGCAGTGGAGGCCGCCCCAGCATTTT. This gives the protein CASSMQWRPPQHF.

Ten or more counts support this clonotype. The rearrangement links TRBV5-1 to TRBJ2-3; no clear D. The CDR3 covers 13 residues. V lost 3 bases and J lost 1, with 6 bases in between. Germline CDR1 reads SGHRS; CDR2 reads YFSETQ. CDR3 sequence: CASSYPGTDTQYF. For the CDR3, the DNA is TGCGCCAGCAGCTACCCGGGCACAGATACGCAGTATTTT.

The chain uses TRBV29-1 and TRBJ2-2; 9 nucleotides agree with TRBD2. Per the germline V gene, CDR1 is SQVTM and CDR2 is ANQGSEA. V trimming: 5 bases; J trimming: 4 bases; junction bases outside the gene matches: 8. The CDR3 runs to 15 residues. The DNA of the CDR3 is TGCAGCGTTACAGCCGGGACTAGCTCCACCGGGGAGCTGTTTTTT. This sequence encodes CSVTAGTSSTGELFF.

This clonotype was recorded at least ten times. V gene TRBV24-1 combines with J gene TRBJ2-5, with 7 bases identical to TRBD1. The germline CDR1 and CDR2 sequences are KGHDR and SFDVKD. V shed 5 bases and J 3 bases; nucleotides not matched to a gene: 8. The length of the CDR3 is 15 residues. The CDR3 region has the DNA TGTGCCACCAGTGGGCTCGACAGGGCAGAAGAGACCCAGTACTTC. Protein product: CATSGLDRAEETQYF.

As for this clonotype: A much larger clone differs by one base, so this may be a read error. The CDR3 region has the DNA TGTGCCAGCAGCTTAGAACTCGGACTATCGGGAGGGCGGGGTGAGCAGTTCTTC. Its protein product is CASSLELGLSGGRGEQFF. The chain carries TRBV11-2 and TRBJ2-1; 8 bases map to TRBD2. The CDR3 sequence is 18 residues long. V lost 0 bases, J lost 9 bases, and 16 bases stayed unmatched. CDR1 is SGHAT and CDR2 is FQNNGV in the germline V gene.

This clonotype was seen repeatedly, ten times or more. The chain combines TRBV5-1 with TRBJ2-7, with 9 bases fitting TRBD1. The germline V gene encodes CDR1 SGHRS and CDR2 YFSETQ. This CDR3 spans 16 amino acids. V was pared by 4 bases and J by 2 bases, with 10 bases of the junction left unmatched. The CDR3 DNA follows: TGCGCCAGCAGCCTAACCCCGGGACAGGGCGCCTACGAGCAGTACTTC. It encodes CASSLTPGQGAYEQYF.

At least ten counts were recorded for this clonotype. The chain joins TRBV20-1 to TRBJ1-2; D not certain. The germline gives CDR1 DFQATT, CDR2 SNEGSKA (reference sequence). Trimming took 6 bases from V and 6 from J, leaving 8 bases between them. The CDR3 runs to 10 residues. The CDR3 spells CSAPYDGYTF. In DNA, the CDR3 is TGCAGTGCCCCGTATGATGGCTACACCTTC.

The sample holds many counts of this clonotype. CDR3 DNA sequence: TGTGCCAGCAGTGAGGCAGGTGATGGGGGCACTGAAGCTTTCTTT. It codes for CASSEAGDGGTEAFF. This chain joins TRBV25-1 and TRBJ1-1; D is perhaps TRBD1 (5 bases). Germline assignment: CDR1 MGHDK and CDR2 SYGVNS. The CDR3 extends over 15 amino acids. V dropped 3 bases and J dropped 4 bases, with 15 bases sitting between them.

This clonotype has ten or more counts. This rearrangement joins TRBV28 to TRBJ2-3; no definite D call. V was clipped by 5 bases and J by 6 bases, with 9 bases between them. The CDR3 totals 12 residues. Germline V gene lookup returns CDR1 MDHEN and CDR2 SYDVKM. The CDR3 coding sequence is TGTGCCAGCAGTACCTCCACGGATACGCAGTATTTT. Translating gives CASSTSTDTQYF.

In its sample, this clonotype was seen many times. The chain couples TRBV29-1 to TRBJ2-7, with D unresolved. Germline CDR1 SQVTM, CDR2 ANQGSEA. Trimming removed 5 bases at V and 3 bases at J, with 8 bases between. The CDR3 runs to 11 residues. The CDR3 nucleotides read TGCAGCGTTAGCACCGTCTACGAGCAGTACTTC. It translates to CSVSTVYEQYF.

This clonotype occurred many times. The V gene is TRBV5-1, the J gene TRBJ2-7; D is unresolved. The CDR3 has 16 residues. Germline V gives CDR1 SGHRS, CDR2 YFSETQ. Trimming shortened V by 0 bases and J by 0 bases, and 13 bases separated the two germline ends. This chain's CDR3 is CASSLDEENSSYEQYF. The CDR3 nucleotides read TGCGCCAGCAGCTTGGACGAGGAGAATAGCTCCTACGAGCAGTACTTC.

This clonotype was observed a handful of times. V and J are TRBV18 and TRBJ2-5, with TRBD2 matching 11 bases. CDR1 and CDR2 (germline): KGHSH, LQKENI. This CDR3 region has 16 residues. With 4 bases clipped from V and 5 bases from J, the junction kept 9 bases outside the gene matches. DNA of the CDR3: TGTGCCAGCTCACGCGGCACTAGCGGGAGATCGGAGACCCAGTACTTC. Its protein is CASSRGTSGRSETQYF. Full variable domain (remainder filled in from reference TRBV18 and TRBJ2-5): NAGVMQNPRHLVRRRGQEARLRCSPMKGHSHVYWYRQLPEEGLKFMVYLQKENIIDESGMPKERFSAEFPKEGPSILRIQQVVRGDSAAYFCASSRGTSGRSETQYFGPGTRLLVL.

This clonotype was found many times. Relative to the germline gene, one junction end is altered; a read error may explain this. The J gene is TRBJ2-3, the V gene TRBV25-1; 7 nucleotides line up with TRBD2. This CDR3 contains 15 residues. Germline-derived CDR1 and CDR2 are MGHDK and SYGVNS. CDR3 region: CASSLGLGSTDTQYF. CDR3 DNA sequence: TGTGCCAGCAGTCTCGGACTAGGGAGCACCGATACGCAGTATTTT.

This clonotype was counted ten times or more. The chain carries TRBV6-5 and TRBJ2-7, with D perhaps TRBD1 or TRBD2 (6 bases each). The germline V gene has CDR1 MNHEY and CDR2 SVGAGI. The V end was cut by 5 bases, the J end by 5 bases, with 13 bases between. There are 13 residues in the CDR3. The CDR3 nucleotides are TGTGCCAGCAGTAAGGGGGGTCTCGACGAGCAGTACTTC. Its protein product is CASSKGGLDEQYF.

This clonotype was counted at least ten times. The rearrangement links TRBV7-2 to TRBJ2-1, with 7 bases fitting TRBD1. V lost 1 base and J lost 8; bases outside the gene matches: 8. This CDR3 spans 15 amino acids. From germline, CDR1 is SGHTA and CDR2 FQGNSA. CDR3 coding DNA: TGTGCCAGCAGCTTAGGAGGGGGCTCGGCATATGAGCAGTTCTTC. Translation gives CASSLGGGSAYEQFF.

This clonotype was recorded many times. The rearrangement joins TRBV20-1 to TRBJ2-1; D is unresolved. V dropped 6 bases and J dropped 2 bases, with 17 bases sitting between them. Germline loops: CDR1 DFQATT, CDR2 SNEGSKA (reference sequence). This CDR3 has 15 residues. The CDR3 DNA reads TGCAGTGCCCCACCCTCCCTCCCGCCCTACAATGAGCAGTTCTTC. It codes for CSAPPSLPPYNEQFF.

At least ten counts were recorded for this clonotype. The chain is built from TRBV5-1 and TRBJ2-3; 14 positions agree with TRBD2. Germline CDR1 SGHRS, CDR2 YFSETQ. This CDR3 contains 18 residues. With V trimmed by 4 bases and J by 5 bases, 12 bases remained unmatched. Here the CDR3 reads CASSLLGTSGRMVDTQYF. DNA of the CDR3: TGCGCCAGCAGCCTTCTCGGGACTAGCGGGAGAATGGTAGATACGCAGTATTTT.

This clonotype counts as medium-sized (0.01 to 0.1%). This chain uses TRBV7-2 with TRBJ2-3; 9 bases map to TRBD1. Trimming at V came to 3 bases and at J to 2 bases, leaving 3 bases not matched to a gene. CDR3 length: 15 amino acids. From germline, CDR1 is SGHTA and CDR2 FQGNSA. CDR3 sequence: CASSLDRGVTDTQYF. The CDR3 DNA follows: TGTGCCAGCAGCTTGGACAGGGGAGTCACAGATACGCAGTATTTT.

Comments on this clonotype: Possible read error: a much larger clone is one base away. The chain uses TRBV7-7 and TRBJ2-5; D unclear. CDR3 size: 15 residues. Germline V gives CDR1 SSHAT, CDR2 FNYEAQ (reference sequence). The CDR3 nucleotides are TGTGCTAGCAACCCCCCCTACCCTGCCCAAGAGACCCAGTACTTC. It is translated as CASNPPYPAQETQYF.

This clonotype has at least ten counts. This chain uses TRBV5-1 with TRBJ2-1, with D perhaps TRBD1 (7 bases). Trimming left V 0 bases short and J 6 bases short, with 10 bases between. Germline CDR1 is SGHRS and CDR2 is YFSETQ. The CDR3 extends over 14 amino acids. The CDR3 DNA reads TGCGCCAGCAGCTTGGGACAGGGAGGCAATGAGCAGTTCTTC. The encoded protein is CASSLGQGGNEQFF.

This clonotype was counted many times. V gene TRBV20-1 combines with J gene TRBJ2-1, with D possibly TRBD2 on 6 matching bases. Germline V gives CDR1 DFQATT, CDR2 SNEGSKA (reference sequence). V was pared by 6 bases and J by 8 bases, with 14 bases between. The CDR3 consists of 12 residues. CDR3 sequence (DNA): TGCAGTGCGGGGGACTCCCCGGATGAGCAGTTCTTC. As protein: CSAGDSPDEQFF.

V and J are TRBV29-1 and TRBJ2-3; TRBD2 agrees at 15 bases. With 7 bases clipped from V and 2 bases from J, the junction kept 4 bases outside the gene matches. Germline assignment: CDR1 SQVTM and CDR2 ANQGSEA. This CDR3 is 15 amino acids long. Written as DNA, the CDR3 is TGCAGCGCACGGACTAGCGGGAGGGACACAGATACGCAGTATTTT. Its protein is CSARTSGRDTDTQYF.

This clonotype was recorded many times. The J gene is TRBJ2-1, the V gene TRBV24-1; 9 bases align to TRBD1. The CDR3 is 14 residues long. Trimming at V came to 5 bases and at J to 7 bases, leaving 5 bases not matched to a gene. Germline lookup yields CDR1 KGHDR and CDR2 SFDVKD. The CDR3 DNA follows: TGTGCCACCAGTGGGCGGGACAGGGCGAATGAGCAGTTCTTC. This translates into CATSGRDRANEQFF.

With respect to this clonotype: The junction and the germline gene differ at one end; a read error may be behind it. The chain is built from TRBV20-1 and TRBJ2-7; 10 nucleotides match TRBD1. The CDR3 is made up of 13 amino acids. The germline gives CDR1 DFQATT, CDR2 SNEGSKA (reference sequence). The CDR3 region has the DNA TGTAGTGCTGGTAGACAGGGGGCCAACGAGCAGTACTTC. Its protein is CSAGRQGANEQYF.

This clonotype showed up just a few times. The V call is TRBV21-1, the J call TRBJ1-5; TRBD1 is the table's D call and was not checked against the DNA. TRBV21-1 is a known pseudogene. The CDR3 is 14 residues long. The CDR3 sequence is CASSPTGTPAAQHF. The CDR3 bases are TGTGCCAGCAGCCCTACCGGGACACCCGCAGCCCAGCATTTT.

In this sample, this clonotype turned up many times. CDR3 nucleotide sequence: TGCAGCGGCCAGGGTATGGGTTACATTCAGTACTTC. It yields the protein CSGQGMGYIQYF. This chain uses TRBV29-1 with TRBJ2-4; D is perhaps TRBD1 (5 bases). Looked up from germline, CDR1 is SQVTM and CDR2 is ANQGSEA. V lost 7 bases, J lost 8 bases, and 15 bases lay in between. The CDR3 is 12 amino acids.